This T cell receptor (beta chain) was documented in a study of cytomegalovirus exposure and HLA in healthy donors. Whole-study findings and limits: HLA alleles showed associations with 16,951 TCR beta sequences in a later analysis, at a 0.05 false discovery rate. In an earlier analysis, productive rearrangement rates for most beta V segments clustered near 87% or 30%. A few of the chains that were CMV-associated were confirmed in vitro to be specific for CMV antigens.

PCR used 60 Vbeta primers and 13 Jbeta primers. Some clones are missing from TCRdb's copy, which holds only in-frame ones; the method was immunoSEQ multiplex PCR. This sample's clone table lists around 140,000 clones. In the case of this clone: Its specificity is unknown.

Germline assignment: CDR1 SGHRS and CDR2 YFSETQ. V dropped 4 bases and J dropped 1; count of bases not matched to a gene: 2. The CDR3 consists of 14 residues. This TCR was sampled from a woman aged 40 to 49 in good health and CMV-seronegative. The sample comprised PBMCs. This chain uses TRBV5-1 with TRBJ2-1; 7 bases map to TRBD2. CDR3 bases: TGCGCCAGCAGCCCCGGGGGGTCCTACAATGAGCAGTTCTTC. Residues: CASSPGGSYNEQFF.